One and the same sample provided the 22 T cell receptor beta chains below, sequenced in a study of blood T cell repertoires in COVID-19. Profiled with immunoSEQ multiplex PCR; TCRdb holds only in-frame clones, not every one. This sample has 130,000 to 150,000 clones, with around 90% found just once. The specimen sequenced was peripheral blood. The receptors derive from a man in his sixties or seventies with acute or convalescent COVID-19.

The chain joins TRBV7-9 to TRBJ2-1; 10 bases are shared with TRBD1. The CDR3 has 15 amino acids. From germline, CDR1 is SEHNR and CDR2 FQNEAQ (reference sequence). V lost 6 bases and J lost 7; bases outside the gene matches: 9. The CDR3 loop is CASSYTGTGVNEQFF. As DNA, the CDR3 is TGTGCCAGCAGTTATACCGGGACAGGGGTGAATGAGCAGTTCTTC. The whole variable domain, filled in from reference TRBV7-9 and TRBJ2-1, reads DTGVSQNPRHKITKRGQNVTFRCDPISEHNRLYWYRQTLGQGPEFLTYFQNEAQLEKSRLLSDRFSAERPKGSFSTLEIQRTEQGDSAMYLCASSYTGTGVNEQFFGPGTRLTVL.

The chain is built from TRBV5-1 and TRBJ2-7; perhaps TRBD2 as D (6 bases). V lost 6 bases, J lost 7 bases, and 26 bases lay in between. Germline assignment: CDR1 SGHRS and CDR2 YFSETQ. This CDR3 has 16 residues. The CDR3 bases are TGCGCCAGCACCGAAACCCCGGGACTGTCCTTAGGGGAGCAGTACTTC. This codes for CASTETPGLSLGEQYF.

The chain is built from TRBV5-1 and TRBJ2-3, with 8 bases that match TRBD2. Germline-derived CDR1 and CDR2 are SGHRS and YFSETQ. The CDR3 is 18 amino acids. Trimming removed 4 bases from V and 5 bases from J; junction bases left unmatched: 18. The CDR3 sequence is CASSTTGRTTSDVDTQYF. The CDR3 nucleotides read TGCGCCAGCAGCACAACCGGACGGACGACTAGCGACGTAGATACGCAGTATTTT.

J is TRBJ2-1 and V is TRBV6-5; TRBD1 might be the D (6 bases). The CDR3 loop spans 13 amino acids. CDR1 and CDR2 from the germline V gene are MNHEY and SVGAGI. CDR3 coding DNA: TGTTGTATATCGGGACACCTCTACAATGAGCAGTTCTTC. This gives the protein CCISGHLYNEQFF.

The V gene is TRBV6-1, the J gene TRBJ2-1; the D gene is possibly TRBD1 (6 bases). The V end lost 3 bases, the J end lost 2 bases, and 23 bases lay between the germline ends. There are 19 residues in the CDR3. Germline lookup yields CDR1 MNHNS and CDR2 SASEGT. The DNA of the CDR3 is TGTGCCAGCAGTGACGAATCAGGGGTCCTTAACCTTCCCTACAATGAGCAGTTCTTC. Translation gives CASSDESGVLNLPYNEQFF.

The gene calls are TRBV15 and TRBJ2-3; D might be TRBD1 (6 bases). This CDR3 contains 15 residues. The germline V gene encodes CDR1 LNHNV and CDR2 YYDKDF (reference sequence). V gave up 8 bases and J gave up 5 bases, with 20 bases separating them. The CDR3 sequence: CATSNPIQGVDTQYF. DNA of the CDR3: TGTGCCACCTCAAACCCAATACAGGGAGTAGATACGCAGTATTTT.

The rearrangement links TRBV7-3 to TRBJ1-6; D might be TRBD1 (5 bases). In germline, CDR1 is SGHTA, CDR2 FQGTGA. Trimming took off 5 bases at V and 7 bases at J, with 15 bases between the two ends. The CDR3 runs 15 residues. CDR3 nucleotide sequence: TGTGCCAGCAGCCAAACGGACACAAGGAATTCACCCCTCCACTTT. It yields the protein CASSQTDTRNSPLHF.

This chain uses TRBV6-5 with TRBJ1-4; TRBD1 might be the D (5 bases). Germline V gene lookup returns CDR1 MNHEY and CDR2 SVGAGI. This CDR3 region has 13 residues. Trimming left V 3 bases short and J 7 bases short, with 9 bases between. CDR3 in amino acids: CASSYRGSEKLFF. The CDR3 DNA reads TGTGCCAGCAGTTATCGGGGGAGTGAAAAACTGTTTTTT.

The count of this clone is one. The chain combines TRBV5-1 with TRBJ2-5; D unresolved. This CDR3 comprises 16 residues. Trimming left V 0 bases short and J 2 bases short, with 14 bases between. Per germline, CDR1 SGHRS and CDR2 YFSETQ. CDR3: CASSLEPTMPQETQYF. In DNA form, the CDR3 reads TGCGCCAGCAGCTTGGAACCGACAATGCCACAAGAGACCCAGTACTTC.

This chain links TRBV27 with TRBJ1-6; the D gene is possibly TRBD1 (5 bases). CDR1 is MNHEY, CDR2 SMNVEV, per germline (reference sequence). V gave up 5 bases and J gave up 8 bases, with 13 bases separating them. The CDR3 is 14 residues long. The DNA of the CDR3 is TGTGCCAGCAGTCAGGACTGGGGGGATTCACCCCTCCACTTT. As protein: CASSQDWGDSPLHF.

The chain links TRBV6-5 to TRBJ1-1; tentative D call: TRBD1 (5 bases). V shed 7 bases and J shed 1 base, with 10 bases lying between them. Germline-derived CDR1 and CDR2 are MNHEY and SVGAGI. The CDR3 has 13 residues. CDR3 in amino acids: CASKQDRNTEAFF. CDR3 nucleotides: TGTGCCAGCAAACAAGACAGGAACACTGAAGCTTTCTTT.

The chain uses TRBV6-5 and TRBJ1-2, with D possibly matching TRBD1 (6 bases). The V and J ends lost 6 bases and 3 bases respectively, with 11 bases between them. The CDR3 has 13 amino acids. CDR1 and CDR2 (germline): MNHEY, SVGAGI. Here the CDR3 DNA reads TGTGCCAGCAGGGAGGGGGGGGACTATGGCTACACCTTC. Residues: CASREGGDYGYTF.

V and J are TRBV7-9 and TRBJ2-2, with a possible D match to TRBD2 (6 bases). Looked up from germline, CDR1 is SEHNR and CDR2 is FQNEAQ (reference sequence). CDR3 length equals 15 residues. V lost 7 bases and J lost 7, with 19 bases in between. For the CDR3, the DNA is TGTGCCAGCAACTTCTTACGGGGGAGGATCGGGGAGCTGTTTTTT. Amino acids: CASNFLRGRIGELFF.

This chain links TRBV6-4 with TRBJ1-1; D ambiguous. This CDR3 is 13 amino acids long. Germline V gene sequence: CDR1 MRHNA, CDR2 SNTAGT. Deletions cut 0 bases from V and 11 bases from J, with 13 bases between. CDR3 loop: CASSDSSRLRAFF. CDR3 DNA: TGTGCCAGCAGTGACTCGAGTCGACTTCGGGCTTTCTTT.

The chain carries TRBV3-1 (or the pseudogene TRBV3-2) and TRBJ1-2; D is possibly TRBD1 (5 bases). The CDR3 sequence is 14 residues long. Trimming left V 0 bases short and J 2 bases short, with 7 bases between. Per germline, CDR1 LGHDT and CDR2 YNNKEL (reference sequence). CDR3 DNA: TGTGCCAGCAGCCAAGACAACAGGAACTATGGCTACACCTTC. Amino acids: CASSQDNRNYGYTF.

The gene calls are TRBV28 and TRBJ2-7; weak D call: TRBD2 (5 bases). Trimming pared 8 bases from V and 1 base from J, leaving 15 bases between. CDR1 is MDHEN and CDR2 is SYDVKM in the germline V gene. This CDR3 contains 14 residues. CDR3 sequence: CASLPGVSSYEQYF. CDR3 sequence (DNA): TGTGCCAGCCTCCCCGGGGTCTCATCCTACGAGCAGTACTTC.

The rearrangement uses TRBV7-3 and TRBJ1-2, with TRBD1 as a possible D gene (5 bases). V lost 4 bases to trimming and J lost 8 bases, with 17 bases between them. The CDR3 is 14 amino acids. The germline gives CDR1 SGHTA, CDR2 FQGTGA. The CDR3, as DNA: TGTGCCAGCAGCTCGAACGGGGGAGGGAGAGGCTACACCTTC. Amino acids: CASSSNGGGRGYTF.

The table lists this clone with a count of one. This chain joins TRBV3-1 (or the pseudogene TRBV3-2) and TRBJ1-3, with D unclear. The CDR3 runs to 15 residues. V was cut by 2 bases and J by 0 bases, with 8 bases left in between. From germline, CDR1 is LGHDT and CDR2 YNNKEL (reference sequence). The chain's CDR3 is CASSQIVSSGNTIYF. The CDR3 bases are TGTGCCAGCAGCCAAATAGTGAGCTCTGGAAACACCATATATTTT.

CDR3 residues: CASSPPGQGAVQYF. In DNA form, the CDR3 reads TGTGCCAGCTCACCACCGGGACAGGGGGCGGTGCAGTACTTC. The rearrangement uses TRBV18 and TRBJ2-7; 12 nucleotides agree with TRBD1. CDR3 length equals 14 residues. The germline V gene has CDR1 KGHSH and CDR2 LQKENI. Losses at the gene ends were 0 bases for V and 9 bases for J; bases not matched to a gene: 3. Full variable domain (missing parts from reference TRBV18 and TRBJ2-7): NAGVMQNPRHLVRRRGQEARLRCSPMKGHSHVYWYRQLPEEGLKFMVYLQKENIIDESGMPKERFSAEFPKEGPSILRIQQVVRGDSAAYFCASSPPGQGAVQYFGPGTRLTVT.

The V and J genes are TRBV11-2 and TRBJ2-7; 7 bases line up with TRBD2. Looked up from germline, CDR1 is SGHAT and CDR2 is FQNNGV. V shed 0 bases and J 2 bases; nucleotides not matched to a gene: 4. The CDR3 loop spans 15 amino acids. The CDR3 bases are TGTGCCAGCAGCTTAGAGGGGAGGGGCGCCTACGAGCAGTACTTC. This gives the protein CASSLEGRGAYEQYF. The whole variable domain, remainder taken from reference TRBV11-2 and TRBJ2-7, is EAGVAQSPRYKIIEKRQSVAFWCNPISGHATLYWYQQILGQGPKLLIQFQNNGVVDDSQLPKDRFSAERLKGVDSTLKIQPAKLEDSAVYLCASSLEGRGAYEQYFGPGTRLTVT.

CDR3 residues: CASSPPLNTEAFF. CDR3 DNA: TGTGCCAGTAGTCCCCCTCTAAACACTGAAGCTTTCTTT. The chain has TRBV19 and TRBJ1-1; D not resolved. The V gene's germline CDR1 is LNHDA and CDR2 SQIVND (reference sequence). Trimming removed 5 bases at V and 2 bases at J, with 9 bases between. The CDR3 consists of 13 residues.

CDR3 loop: CASSWGLAGVKGYQETQYF. DNA for the CDR3: TGTGCCAGCAGCTGGGGACTAGCGGGGGTAAAGGGGTACCAAGAGACCCAGTACTTC. V gene TRBV7-2 combines with J gene TRBJ2-5; 14 bases match TRBD2. The CDR3 runs to 19 residues. J lost 0 bases, V lost 4 bases, and 10 bases had no gene match. CDR1 SGHTA and CDR2 FQGNSA come from the germline V gene.